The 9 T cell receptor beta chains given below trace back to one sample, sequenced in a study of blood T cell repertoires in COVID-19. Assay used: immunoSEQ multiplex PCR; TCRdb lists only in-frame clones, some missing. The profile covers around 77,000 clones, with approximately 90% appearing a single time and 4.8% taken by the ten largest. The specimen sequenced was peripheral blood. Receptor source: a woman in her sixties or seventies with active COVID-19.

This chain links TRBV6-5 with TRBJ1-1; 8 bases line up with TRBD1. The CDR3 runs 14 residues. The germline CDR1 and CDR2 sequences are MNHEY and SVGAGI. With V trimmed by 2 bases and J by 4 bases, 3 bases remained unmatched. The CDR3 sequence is CASSYGTGGTEAFF. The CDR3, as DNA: TGTGCCAGCAGTTACGGGACAGGAGGCACTGAAGCTTTCTTT.

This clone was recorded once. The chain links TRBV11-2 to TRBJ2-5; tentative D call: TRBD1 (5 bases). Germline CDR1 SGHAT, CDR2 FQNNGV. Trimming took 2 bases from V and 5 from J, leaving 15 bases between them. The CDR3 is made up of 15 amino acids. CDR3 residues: CASSLFPLGRETQYF. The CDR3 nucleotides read TGTGCCAGCAGCTTATTTCCCCTGGGGCGTGAGACCCAGTACTTC.

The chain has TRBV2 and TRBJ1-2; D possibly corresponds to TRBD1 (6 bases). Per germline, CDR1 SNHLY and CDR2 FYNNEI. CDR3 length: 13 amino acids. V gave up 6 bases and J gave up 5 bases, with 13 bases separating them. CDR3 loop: CASRGGTLYGYTF. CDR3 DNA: TGTGCCAGCAGGGGAGGGACACTGTATGGCTACACCTTC.

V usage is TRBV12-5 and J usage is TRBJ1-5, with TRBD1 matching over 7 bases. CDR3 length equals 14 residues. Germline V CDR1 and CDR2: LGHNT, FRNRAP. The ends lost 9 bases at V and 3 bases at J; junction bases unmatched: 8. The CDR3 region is CARMEGQFNQPQHF. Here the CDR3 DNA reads TGTGCTAGAATGGAGGGACAGTTCAATCAGCCCCAGCATTTT.

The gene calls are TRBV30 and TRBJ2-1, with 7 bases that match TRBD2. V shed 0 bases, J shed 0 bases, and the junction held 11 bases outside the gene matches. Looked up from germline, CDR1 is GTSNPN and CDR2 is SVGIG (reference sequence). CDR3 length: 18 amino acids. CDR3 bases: TGTGCCTGGAGTGTACGAGCCGGGACTACTATCTCCTACAATGAGCAGTTCTTC. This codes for CAWSVRAGTTISYNEQFF.

The CDR3: CASRALQIFNEQYF. CDR3 sequence (DNA): TGTGCCAGCAGGGCCCTCCAGATCTTCAACGAGCAGTACTTC. This sequence joins TRBV28 and TRBJ2-7; D unresolved. The CDR3 spans 14 residues. CDR1 is MDHEN, CDR2 SYDVKM, per germline. Trimming took off 6 bases at V and 5 bases at J, with 17 bases between the two ends.

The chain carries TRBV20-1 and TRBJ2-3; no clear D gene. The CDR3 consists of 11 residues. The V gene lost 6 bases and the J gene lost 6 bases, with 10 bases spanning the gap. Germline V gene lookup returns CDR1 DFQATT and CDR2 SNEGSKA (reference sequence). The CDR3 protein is CSATLGDTQYF. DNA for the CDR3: TGCAGTGCCACCCTGGGCGATACGCAGTATTTT.

In nucleotides, the CDR3 is TGTGCCTGGAGGGCTGGGGTCGGGGTAGGGCAGTACTTC. This codes for CAWRAGVGVGQYF. The chain uses TRBV30 and TRBJ2-7, with D possibly matching TRBD2 (5 bases). Trimming pared 3 bases from V and 9 bases from J, leaving 18 bases between. Germline CDR1 is GTSNPN and CDR2 is SVGIG (reference sequence). This CDR3 contains 13 residues.

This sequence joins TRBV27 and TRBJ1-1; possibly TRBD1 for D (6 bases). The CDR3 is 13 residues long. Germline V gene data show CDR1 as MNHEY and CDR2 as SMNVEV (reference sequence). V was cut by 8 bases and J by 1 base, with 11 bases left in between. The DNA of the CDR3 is TGTGCCAGCCGACCACAGGGGAACACTGAAGCTTTCTTT. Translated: CASRPQGNTEAFF.